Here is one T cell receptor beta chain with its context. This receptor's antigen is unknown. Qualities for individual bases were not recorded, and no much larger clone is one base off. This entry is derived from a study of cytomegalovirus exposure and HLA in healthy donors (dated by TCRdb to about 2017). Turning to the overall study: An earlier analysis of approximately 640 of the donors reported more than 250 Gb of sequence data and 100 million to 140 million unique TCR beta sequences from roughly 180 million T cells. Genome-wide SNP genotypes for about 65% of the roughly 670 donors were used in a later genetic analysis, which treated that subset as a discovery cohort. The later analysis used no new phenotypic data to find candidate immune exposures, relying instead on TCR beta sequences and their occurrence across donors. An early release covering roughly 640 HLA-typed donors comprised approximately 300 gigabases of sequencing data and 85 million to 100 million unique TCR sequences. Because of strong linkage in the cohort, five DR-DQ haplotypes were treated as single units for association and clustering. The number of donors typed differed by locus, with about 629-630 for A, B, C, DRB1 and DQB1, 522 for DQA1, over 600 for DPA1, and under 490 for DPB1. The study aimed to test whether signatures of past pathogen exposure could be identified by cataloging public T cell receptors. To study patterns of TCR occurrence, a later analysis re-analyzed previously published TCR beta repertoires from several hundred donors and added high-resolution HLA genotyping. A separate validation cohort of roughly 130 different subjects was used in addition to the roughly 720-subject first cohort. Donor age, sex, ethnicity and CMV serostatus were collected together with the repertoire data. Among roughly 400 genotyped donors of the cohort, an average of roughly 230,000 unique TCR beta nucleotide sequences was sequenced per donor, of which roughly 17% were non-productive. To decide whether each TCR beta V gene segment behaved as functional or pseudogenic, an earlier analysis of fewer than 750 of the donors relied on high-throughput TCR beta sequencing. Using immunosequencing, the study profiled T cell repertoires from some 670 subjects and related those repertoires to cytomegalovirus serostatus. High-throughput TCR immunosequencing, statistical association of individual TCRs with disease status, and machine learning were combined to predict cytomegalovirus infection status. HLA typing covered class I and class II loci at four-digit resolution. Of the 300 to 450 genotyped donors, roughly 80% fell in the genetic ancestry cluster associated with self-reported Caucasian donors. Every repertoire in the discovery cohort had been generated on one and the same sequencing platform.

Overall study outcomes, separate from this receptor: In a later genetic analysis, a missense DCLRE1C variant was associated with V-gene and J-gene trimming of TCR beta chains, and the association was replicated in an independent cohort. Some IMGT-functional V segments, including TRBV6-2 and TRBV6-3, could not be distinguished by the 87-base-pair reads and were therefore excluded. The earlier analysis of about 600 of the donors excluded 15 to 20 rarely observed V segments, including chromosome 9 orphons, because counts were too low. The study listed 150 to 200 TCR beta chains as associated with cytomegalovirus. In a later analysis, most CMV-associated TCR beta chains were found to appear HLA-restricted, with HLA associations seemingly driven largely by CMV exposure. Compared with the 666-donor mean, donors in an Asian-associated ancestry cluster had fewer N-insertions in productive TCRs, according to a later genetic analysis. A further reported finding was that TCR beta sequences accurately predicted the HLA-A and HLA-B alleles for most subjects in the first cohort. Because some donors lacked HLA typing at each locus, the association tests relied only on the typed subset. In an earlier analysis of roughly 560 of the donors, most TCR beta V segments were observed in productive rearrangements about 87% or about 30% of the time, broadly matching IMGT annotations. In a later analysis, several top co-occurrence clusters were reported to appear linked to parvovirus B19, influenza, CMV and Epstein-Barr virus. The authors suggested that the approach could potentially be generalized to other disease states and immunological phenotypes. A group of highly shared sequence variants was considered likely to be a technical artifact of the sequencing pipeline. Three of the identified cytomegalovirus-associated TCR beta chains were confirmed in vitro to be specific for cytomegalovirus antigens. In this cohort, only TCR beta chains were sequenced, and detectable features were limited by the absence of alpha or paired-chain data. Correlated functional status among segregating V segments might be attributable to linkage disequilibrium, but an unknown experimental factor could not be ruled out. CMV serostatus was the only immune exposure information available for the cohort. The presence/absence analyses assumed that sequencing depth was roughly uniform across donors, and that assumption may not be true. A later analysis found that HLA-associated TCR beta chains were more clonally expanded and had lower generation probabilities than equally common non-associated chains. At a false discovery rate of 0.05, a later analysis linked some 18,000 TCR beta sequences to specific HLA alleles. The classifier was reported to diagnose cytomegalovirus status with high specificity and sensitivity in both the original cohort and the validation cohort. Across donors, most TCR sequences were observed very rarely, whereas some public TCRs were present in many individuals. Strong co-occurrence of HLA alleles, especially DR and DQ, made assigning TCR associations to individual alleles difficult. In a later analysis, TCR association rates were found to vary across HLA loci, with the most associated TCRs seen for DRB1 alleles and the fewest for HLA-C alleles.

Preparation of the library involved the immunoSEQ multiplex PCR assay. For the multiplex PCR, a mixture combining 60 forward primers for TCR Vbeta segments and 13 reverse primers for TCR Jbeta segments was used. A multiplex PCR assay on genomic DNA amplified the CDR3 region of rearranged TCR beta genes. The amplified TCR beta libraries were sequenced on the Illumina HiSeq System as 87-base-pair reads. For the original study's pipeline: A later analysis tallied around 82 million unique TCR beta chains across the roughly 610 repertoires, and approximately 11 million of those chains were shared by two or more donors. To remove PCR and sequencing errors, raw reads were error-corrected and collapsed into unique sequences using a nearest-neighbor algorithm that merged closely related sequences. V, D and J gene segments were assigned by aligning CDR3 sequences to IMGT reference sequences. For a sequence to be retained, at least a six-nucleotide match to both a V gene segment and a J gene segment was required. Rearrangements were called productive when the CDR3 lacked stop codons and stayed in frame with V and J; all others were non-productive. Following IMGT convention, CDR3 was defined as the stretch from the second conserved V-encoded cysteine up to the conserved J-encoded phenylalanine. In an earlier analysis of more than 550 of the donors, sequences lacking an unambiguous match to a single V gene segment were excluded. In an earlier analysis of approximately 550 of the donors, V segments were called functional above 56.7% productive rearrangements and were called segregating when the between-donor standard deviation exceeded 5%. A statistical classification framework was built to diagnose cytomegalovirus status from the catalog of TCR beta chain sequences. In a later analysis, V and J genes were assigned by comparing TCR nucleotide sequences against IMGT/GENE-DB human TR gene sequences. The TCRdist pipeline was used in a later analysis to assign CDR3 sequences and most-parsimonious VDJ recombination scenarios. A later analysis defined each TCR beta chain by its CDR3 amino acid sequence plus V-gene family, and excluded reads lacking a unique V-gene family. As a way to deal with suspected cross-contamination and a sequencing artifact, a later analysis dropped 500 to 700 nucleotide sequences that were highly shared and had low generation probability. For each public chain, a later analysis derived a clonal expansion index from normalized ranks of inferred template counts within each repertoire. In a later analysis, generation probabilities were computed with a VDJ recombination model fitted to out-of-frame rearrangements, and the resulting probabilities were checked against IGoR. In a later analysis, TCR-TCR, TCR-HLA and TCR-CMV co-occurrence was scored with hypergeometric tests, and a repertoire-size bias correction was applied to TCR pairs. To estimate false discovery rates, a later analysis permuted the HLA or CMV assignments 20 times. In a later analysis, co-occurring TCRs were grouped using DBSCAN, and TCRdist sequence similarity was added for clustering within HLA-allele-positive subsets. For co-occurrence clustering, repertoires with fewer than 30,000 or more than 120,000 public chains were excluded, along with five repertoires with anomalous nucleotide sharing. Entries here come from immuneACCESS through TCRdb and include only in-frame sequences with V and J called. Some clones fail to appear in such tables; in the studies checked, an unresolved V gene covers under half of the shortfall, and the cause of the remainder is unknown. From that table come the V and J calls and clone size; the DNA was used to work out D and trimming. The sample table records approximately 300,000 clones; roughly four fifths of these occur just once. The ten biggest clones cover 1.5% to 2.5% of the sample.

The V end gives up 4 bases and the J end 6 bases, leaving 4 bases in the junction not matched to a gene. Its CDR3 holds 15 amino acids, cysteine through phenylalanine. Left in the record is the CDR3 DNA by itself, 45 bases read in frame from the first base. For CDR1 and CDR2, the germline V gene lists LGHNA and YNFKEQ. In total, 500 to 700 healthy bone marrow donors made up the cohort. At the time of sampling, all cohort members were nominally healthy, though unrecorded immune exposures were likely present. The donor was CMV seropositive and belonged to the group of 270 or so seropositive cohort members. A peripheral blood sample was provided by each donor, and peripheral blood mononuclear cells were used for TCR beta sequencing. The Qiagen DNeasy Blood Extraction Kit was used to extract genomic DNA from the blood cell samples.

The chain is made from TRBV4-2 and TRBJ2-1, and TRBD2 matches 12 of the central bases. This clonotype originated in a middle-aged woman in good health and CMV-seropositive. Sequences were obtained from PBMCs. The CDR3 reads CASSRGLAGLNEQFF. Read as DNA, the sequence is TGTGCCAGCAGCCGTGGACTAGCGGGACTCAATGAGCAGTTCTTC.